This T cell receptor beta chain was recovered during a study of blood T cell repertoires in COVID-19. On the study more broadly: T cells, B-cell-depleted T cells, or PBMCs provided the cDNA or gDNA that served as material.

Assay: immunoSEQ multiplex PCR; the TCRdb copy retains only in-frame clones and omits some. Here the sample spans 100,000 to 150,000 clones, 69% being singletons. What was sequenced was peripheral blood. The sequence came from a woman in her 70s with acute or convalescent COVID-19.

CDR3 protein: CASSPGQSGYTF. Written as DNA, the CDR3 is TGTGCCAGCAGCCCGGGACAAAGTGGCTACACCTTC. The chain combines TRBV3-1 (or the pseudogene TRBV3-2) with TRBJ1-2, with D possibly TRBD1 on 6 matching bases. Trimming stripped 4 bases from V and 7 bases from J, with 10 bases between. Per the germline V gene, CDR1 is LGHDT and CDR2 is YNNKEL (reference sequence). CDR3 size: 12 residues.